In its sample, the clone carrying this T cell receptor (beta chain) was seen a few times. The antigen is unknown. TCRdb fed the RACE reads into MiXCR, producing one record per CDR3 protein. The repertoire holds about 120,000 distinct CDR3 sequences, with roughly 12% as singletons. The data belong to a study of human T cells and chemical hapten exposure. Overall study: Application of 0.01% DPC to the upper back was done by patch test, with a reading at 6 days.

Regarding time point: patch test 1, 2 weeks after DPC sensitization. Treatment given: therapeutic diphenylcyclopropenone sensitization with weekly scalp DPC. The study's findings and limits: With regard to DPC sensitization, TCRs above 1 in 1000 frequency did not change. There were significantly more large CDR3 similarity clusters among expanded TCRs than among controls. PT1 expanded TCR counts and patch test score correlated positively.

V dropped 3 bases and J dropped 2 bases, with 13 bases sitting between them. This CDR3 contains 15 residues. CDR1 and CDR2 (germline): SGHRS, YFSETQ. This clonotype was obtained from a woman between 45 and 60 years old with alopecia areata. Some clones in this sample may be carry-over from other donors' samples. The sample consisted of whole blood, taken in connection with sensitization to the hapten diphenylcyclopropenone (DPC). The chain couples TRBV5-1 to TRBJ2-3; D gene ambiguous. CDR3 protein: CASSYSEPDTDTQYF. The CDR3 coding sequence is TGCGCCAGCAGCTATTCAGAACCTGACACAGATACGCAGTATTTT.